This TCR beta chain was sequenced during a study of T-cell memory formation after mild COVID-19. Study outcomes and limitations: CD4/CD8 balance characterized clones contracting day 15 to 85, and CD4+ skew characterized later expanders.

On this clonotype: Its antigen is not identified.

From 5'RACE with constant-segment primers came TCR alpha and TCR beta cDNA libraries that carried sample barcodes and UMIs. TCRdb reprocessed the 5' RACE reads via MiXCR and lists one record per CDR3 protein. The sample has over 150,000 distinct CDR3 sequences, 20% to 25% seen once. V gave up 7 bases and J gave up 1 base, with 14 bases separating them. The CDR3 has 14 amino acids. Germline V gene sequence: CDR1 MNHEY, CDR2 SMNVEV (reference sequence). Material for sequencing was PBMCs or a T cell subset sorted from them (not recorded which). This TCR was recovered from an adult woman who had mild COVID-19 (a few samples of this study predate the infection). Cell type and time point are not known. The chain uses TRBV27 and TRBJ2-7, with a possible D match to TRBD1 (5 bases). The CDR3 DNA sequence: TGTGCCAGCAACCAGGGTTACGGTTCCTACGAGCAGTACTTC. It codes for CASNQGYGSYEQYF.